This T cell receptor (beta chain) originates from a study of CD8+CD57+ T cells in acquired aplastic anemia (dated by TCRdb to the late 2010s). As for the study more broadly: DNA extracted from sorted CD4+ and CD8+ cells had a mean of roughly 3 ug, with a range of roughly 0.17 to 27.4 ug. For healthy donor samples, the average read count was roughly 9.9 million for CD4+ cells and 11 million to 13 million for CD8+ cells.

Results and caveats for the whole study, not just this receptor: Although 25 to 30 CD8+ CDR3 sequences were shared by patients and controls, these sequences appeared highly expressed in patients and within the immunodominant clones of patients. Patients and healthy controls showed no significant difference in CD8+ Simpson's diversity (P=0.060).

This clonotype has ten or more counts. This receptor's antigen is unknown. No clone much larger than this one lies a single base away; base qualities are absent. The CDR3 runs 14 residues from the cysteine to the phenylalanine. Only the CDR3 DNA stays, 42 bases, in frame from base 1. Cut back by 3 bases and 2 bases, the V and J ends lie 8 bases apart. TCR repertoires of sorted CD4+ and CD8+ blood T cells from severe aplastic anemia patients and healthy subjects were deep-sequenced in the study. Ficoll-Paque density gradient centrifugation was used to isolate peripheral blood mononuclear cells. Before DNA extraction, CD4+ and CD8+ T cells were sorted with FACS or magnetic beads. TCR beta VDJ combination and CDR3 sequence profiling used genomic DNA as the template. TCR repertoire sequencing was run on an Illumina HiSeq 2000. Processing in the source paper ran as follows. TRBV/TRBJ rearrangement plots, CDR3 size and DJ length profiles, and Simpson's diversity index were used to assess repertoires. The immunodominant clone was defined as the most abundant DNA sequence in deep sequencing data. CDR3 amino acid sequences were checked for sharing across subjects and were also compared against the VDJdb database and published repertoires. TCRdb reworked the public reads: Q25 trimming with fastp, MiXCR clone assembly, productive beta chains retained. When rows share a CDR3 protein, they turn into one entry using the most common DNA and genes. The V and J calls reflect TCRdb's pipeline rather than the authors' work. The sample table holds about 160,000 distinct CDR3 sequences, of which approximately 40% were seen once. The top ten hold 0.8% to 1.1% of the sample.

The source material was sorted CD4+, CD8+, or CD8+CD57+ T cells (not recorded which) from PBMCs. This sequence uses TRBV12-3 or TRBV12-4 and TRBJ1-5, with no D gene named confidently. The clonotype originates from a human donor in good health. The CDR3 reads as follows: CASSLGVGNQPQHF. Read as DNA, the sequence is TGTGCCAGCAGTTTGGGAGTTGGCAATCAGCCCCAGCATTTT.